Below, one T cell receptor (beta chain) is given with its context. This entry comes from a study of T-cell reconstitution after alpha-beta-depleted transplantation in children. Trimming shortened V by 4 bases and J by 3 bases, and 9 bases separated the two germline ends. Germline V gene lookup returns CDR1 DFQATT and CDR2 SNEGSKA (reference sequence). The CDR3 extends over 12 amino acids. The library targeted TCRbeta and was prepared with unique molecular identifiers. TCRdb used MiXCR to reprocess the PCR reads, holding one entry per CDR3 protein. The table lists approximately 1,000,000 distinct CDR3 sequences, around 30% of them singletons, with 28% in the top ten.

The clonotype comes from a boy under three years old who had a stem cell transplant for SCID, so the T cells may come from the graft donor. Specimen: PBMCs, mostly from graft donor cells, collected 360 days after TCRalphabeta/CD19-depleted stem cell transplant. The chain joins TRBV20-1 to TRBJ2-5; D may be TRBD1 or TRBD2 (6 bases each). The CDR3, as DNA: TGCAGTGCTATTAGGGGGGAAGAGACCCAGTACTTC. Protein product: CSAIRGEETQYF.